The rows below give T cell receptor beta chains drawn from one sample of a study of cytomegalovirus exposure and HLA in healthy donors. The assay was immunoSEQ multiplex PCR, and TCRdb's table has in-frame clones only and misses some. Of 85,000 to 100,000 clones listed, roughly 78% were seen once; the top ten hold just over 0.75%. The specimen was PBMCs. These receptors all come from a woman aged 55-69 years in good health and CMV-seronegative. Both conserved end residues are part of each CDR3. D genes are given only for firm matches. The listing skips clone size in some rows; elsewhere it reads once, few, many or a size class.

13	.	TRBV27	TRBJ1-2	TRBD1	TGTGCCAGCAGTTTATCAGGGGGCCTCGGCTACACCTTC	CASSLSGGLGYTF
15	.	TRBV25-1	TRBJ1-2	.	TGTGCCAGCAGTGAATGGAGGGACGGACGCCAAGGCTACACCTTC	CASSEWRDGRQGYTF
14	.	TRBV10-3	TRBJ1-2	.	TGTGCCATCAGTGACTGGCTGCAGGGGTTTGGCTACACCTTC	CAISDWLQGFGYTF
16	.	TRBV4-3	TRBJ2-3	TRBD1	TGCGCCAGCAGCCAAGATGGGACAGATAGCACAGATACGCAGTATTTT	CASSQDGTDSTDTQYF
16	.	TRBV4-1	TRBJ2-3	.	TGCGCCAGCAGCCAACGGAGGGGCCGGGGCACAGATACGCAGTATTTT	CASSQRRGRGTDTQYF
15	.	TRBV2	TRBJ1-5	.	TGTGCCAGCAGTGAAGGCACAGGGTATCTTCCGCCCCAGCATTTT	CASSEGTGYLPPQHF
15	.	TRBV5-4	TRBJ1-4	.	TGTGCCAGCAGCTTGGACACAGGGACGGGTGAAAAACTGTTTTTT	CASSLDTGTGEKLFF
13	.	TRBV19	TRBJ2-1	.	TGTGCCAGTAGCCGCGAGTCCTACAATGAGCAGTTCTTC	CASSRESYNEQFF
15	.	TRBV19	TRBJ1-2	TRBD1	TGTGCCAGTAGTGTTTCCGGGACAGGGCTGGATGGCTACACCTTC	CASSVSGTGLDGYTF
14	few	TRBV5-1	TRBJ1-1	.	TGCGCCAGCAGCTTGGAAGGATCGGGCACTGAAGCTTTCTTT	CASSLEGSGTEAFF
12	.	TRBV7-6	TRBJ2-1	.	TGTGCCAGCAGAGATAGCGGCAATGAGCAGTTCTTC	CASRDSGNEQFF
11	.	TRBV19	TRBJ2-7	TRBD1	TGTGCCAGTGCCTCCGGGACAGGGTCATACTTC	CASASGTGSYF
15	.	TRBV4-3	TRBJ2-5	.	TGCGCCAGCAGCCAAGAGTATAGGGTACGGGAAACCCAGTACTTC	CASSQEYRVRETQYF
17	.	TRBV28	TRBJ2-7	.	TGTGCCAGCAGTCCGTCCCCGACGGGGAAGACCCCCTACGAGCAGTACTTC	CASSPSPTGKTPYEQYF
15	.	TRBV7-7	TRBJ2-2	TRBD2	TGTGCCAGCAGCGCGGGACTAGCGGGCACCGGGGAGCTGTTTTTT	CASSAGLAGTGELFF
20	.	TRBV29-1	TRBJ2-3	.	TGCAGCGTTGAAGTACCTCAAGGGGGAGGGGGTAAAGAAGTCACAGATACGCAGTATTTT	CSVEVPQGGGGKEVTDTQYF
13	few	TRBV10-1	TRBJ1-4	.	TGCGCCAGCAGTGAGGACGGGGGTGAAAAACTGTTTTTT	CASSEDGGEKLFF
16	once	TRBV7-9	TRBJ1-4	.	TGTGCCAGCAGCTTAGGAATAGACAGCTACAATGAAAAACTGTTTTTT	CASSLGIDSYNEKLFF
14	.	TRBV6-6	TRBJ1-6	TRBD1	TGTGCCAGCAGTTCTCGACAGGGGGGTTCACCCCTCCACTTT	CASSSRQGGSPLHF
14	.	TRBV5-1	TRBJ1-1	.	TGCGCCAGCAGCTTGGAAGGAAGAGGCACTGAAGCTTTCTTT	CASSLEGRGTEAFF
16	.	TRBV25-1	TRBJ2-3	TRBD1	TGTGCCAGCAGTTTCCCGGGACAGGGTAGCACAGATACGCAGTATTTT	CASSFPGQGSTDTQYF
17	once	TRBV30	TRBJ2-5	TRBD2	TGTGCCTGGAGTGTAGGGACTAGCGGGGGGGGTCAAGAGACCCAGTACTTC	CAWSVGTSGGGQETQYF
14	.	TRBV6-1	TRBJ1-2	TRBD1	TGTGCCAGCACCCCAGGGACAGCTAACTATGGCTACACCTTC	CASTPGTANYGYTF
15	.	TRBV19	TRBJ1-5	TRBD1	TGTGCCAGTAGGGGACAGGGATTGAACAATCAGCCCCAGCATTTT	CASRGQGLNNQPQHF
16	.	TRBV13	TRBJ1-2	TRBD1	TGTGCCAGCAGCTCGGGACAGGTCCTTCTAAACTATGGCTACACCTTC	CASSSGQVLLNYGYTF
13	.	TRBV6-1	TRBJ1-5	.	TGTGCCAGCAATCCGTTGGGGGGTCAGCCCCAGCATTTT	CASNPLGGQPQHF
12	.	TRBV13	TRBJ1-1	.	TGTGCCAGCAGCTTACAGGGGCTTGAAGCTTTCTTT	CASSLQGLEAFF
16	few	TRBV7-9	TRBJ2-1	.	TGTGCCAGCAGTTACCGTGGGGACACCCCCGACAATGAGCAGTTCTTC	CASSYRGDTPDNEQFF
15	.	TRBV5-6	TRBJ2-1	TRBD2	TGTGCCAGCAGCCAACTAGCGGGGGACTACAATGAGCAGTTCTTC	CASSQLAGDYNEQFF
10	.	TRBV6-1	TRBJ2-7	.	TGTGCCAGCAGTGAAGCCGGGCAGTACTTC	CASSEAGQYF
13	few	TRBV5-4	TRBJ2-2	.	TGTGCCAGCAGCCCCCCCGGGGCCGGGGAGCTGTTTTTT	CASSPPGAGELFF